What follows are 23 T cell receptor beta chains derived from one specimen sequenced in a study of T cells in Graves' hyperthyroidism and ophthalmopathy. The CDR3 regions of TCR beta were amplified from RNA transcripts. A set of HTBI primers served as the primers for a first-round RT-PCR of the TCR CDR3. MiXCR, run by TCRdb on the multiplex PCR reads, gives a single entry per CDR3 protein. The sample shows a few hundred thousand distinct CDR3 sequences, about 45% of them seen only once. Input material: peripheral blood or thyroid tissue (not recorded which). These receptors originate from a woman under 30 with Graves' hyperthyroidism.

This clonotype was found a few times. The rearrangement links TRBV7-9 to TRBJ1-2; TRBD1 matches at 7 bases. J was trimmed by 6 bases and V by 1 base; bases with no gene match: 8. The CDR3 covers 15 residues. The germline V gene has CDR1 SEHNR and CDR2 FQNEAQ (reference sequence). The CDR3 nucleotides are TGTGCCAGCAGCTTAGGTCCAGACAGGGTGGATGGCTACACCTTC. Its protein is CASSLGPDRVDGYTF.

This chain uses TRBV9 with TRBJ2-7; D remains ambiguous. V was trimmed by 0 bases and J by 0 bases, leaving 10 bases between them. The CDR3 covers 15 residues. Germline V gives CDR1 SGDLS, CDR2 YYNGEE. The CDR3 coding sequence is TGTGCCAGCAGCGTAGGGCACGGAAGCTCCTACGAGCAGTACTTC. This translates into CASSVGHGSSYEQYF.

This clonotype occurred a few times. This chain joins TRBV7-9 and TRBJ1-3; D is possibly TRBD1 (5 bases). From germline, CDR1 is SEHNR and CDR2 FQNEAQ (reference sequence). The CDR3 spans 15 residues. Trimming shortened V by 4 bases and J by 0 bases, and 10 bases separated the two germline ends. The CDR3 here is CASSSGRLSGNTIYF. The CDR3 DNA is TGTGCCAGCAGCTCGGGACGGCTCTCTGGAAACACCATATATTTT. Full variable domain (rest looked up from reference TRBV7-9 and TRBJ1-3): DTGVSQNPRHKITKRGQNVTFRCDPISEHNRLYWYRQTLGQGPEFLTYFQNEAQLEKSRLLSDRFSAERPKGSFSTLEIQRTEQGDSAMYLCASSSGRLSGNTIYFGEGSWLTVV.

At least ten counts were recorded for this clonotype. The CDR3 is CASSFHIYGYTF. CDR3 bases: TGTGCCAGCAGCTTTCACATCTATGGCTACACCTTC. The V and J genes are TRBV7-9 and TRBJ1-2; D ambiguous. CDR1 and CDR2 (germline): SEHNR, FQNEAQ (reference sequence). Deletions cut 3 bases from V and 4 bases from J, with 6 bases between. The CDR3 runs 12 residues. The complete variable domain, with remaining parts taken from reference TRBV7-9 and TRBJ1-2, reads DTGVSQNPRHKITKRGQNVTFRCDPISEHNRLYWYRQTLGQGPEFLTYFQNEAQLEKSRLLSDRFSAERPKGSFSTLEIQRTEQGDSAMYLCASSFHIYGYTFGSGTRLTVV.

On this clonotype: Just one base apart from a much larger clone, this may be a read error. CDR3 nucleotide sequence: TGTGCCGGCAGTGAATATAATGTTATTAACTATGGCTACACCTTC. Amino acid sequence: CAGSEYNVINYGYTF. The chain joins TRBV25-1 to TRBJ1-2; no firm D call. The CDR3 consists of 15 residues. Per germline, CDR1 MGHDK and CDR2 SYGVNS.

As for this clonotype: Its ends do not fully match the called genes, so a read error is possible. The chain carries TRBV29-1 and TRBJ1-6; tentative D call: TRBD1 (5 bases). CDR1 and CDR2 from the germline V gene are SQVTM and ANQGSEA. The CDR3 sequence is 14 residues long. CDR3 DNA: TGTGCCTGGAATGTCGCCCAGGGTCAGTCACCCCTCCACTTT. This codes for CAWNVAQGQSPLHF.

On this clonotype: This may arise from a read error, as a much more abundant clone is one base away. J is TRBJ1-2 and V is TRBV24-1; no reliable D call. In germline, CDR1 is KGHDR, CDR2 SFDVKD. This CDR3 region has 15 residues. The CDR3 sequence: CAASDSSKGDYGYTF. The CDR3 nucleotides read TGTGCCGCCAGTGATTCCTCCAAGGGTGACTATGGCTACACCTTC.

This clonotype was recorded many times. V usage is TRBV29-1 and J usage is TRBJ1-1; D is perhaps TRBD1 (5 bases). V was pared by 7 bases and J by 4 bases, with 16 bases between. Looked up from germline, CDR1 is SQVTM and CDR2 is ANQGSEA. CDR3 length: 13 residues. CDR3 sequence reads: CSEVGGMGTEAFF. CDR3 sequence (DNA): TGCAGCGAGGTGGGGGGGATGGGCACTGAAGCTTTCTTT.

The V and J genes are TRBV2 and TRBJ2-7; 10 nucleotides align to TRBD2. V lost 5 bases to trimming and J lost 0 bases; unmatched junction nucleotides: 13. The CDR3 runs 18 residues. From germline, CDR1 is SNHLY and CDR2 FYNNEI. This CDR3 reads CASSYMRTSGYLSYEQYF. For the CDR3, the DNA is TGTGCCAGCAGTTACATGCGGACTAGCGGCTACCTCTCCTACGAGCAGTACTTC.

This rearrangement joins TRBV2 to TRBJ2-3; possibly TRBD1 for D (6 bases). Trimming took off 8 bases at V and 1 base at J, with 10 bases between the two ends. The CDR3 has 13 amino acids. CDR1 and CDR2 (germline): SNHLY, FYNNEI. CDR3 sequence: CASSRQGTDTQYF. CDR3 sequence (DNA): TGTGCCAGCTCCAGACAGGGCACAGATACGCAGTATTTT.

As to this clonotype: A much bigger clone sits one base away, suggesting this may be a read error. The genes are TRBV15 and TRBJ2-6, with D perhaps TRBD1 (5 bases). V lost 4 bases, J lost 0 bases, and 13 bases lay in between. CDR1 is LNHNV, CDR2 YYDKDF, per germline (reference sequence). This CDR3 contains 17 residues. This CDR3 reads CATSKGHGRSGANVLTF. The CDR3 region has the DNA TGTGCCACCAGCAAAGGACACGGACGCTCTGGGGCCAACGTCCTGACTTTC.

The sample holds many counts of this clonotype. The chain carries TRBV25-1 and TRBJ1-2; TRBD1 agrees at 10 bases. J was trimmed by 3 bases and V by 3 bases; bases with no gene match: 4. Germline V gives CDR1 MGHDK, CDR2 SYGVNS. CDR3 size: 15 residues. The CDR3 spells CASSETGGNYYGYTF. CDR3 bases: TGTGCCAGCAGTGAGACAGGGGGCAATTACTATGGCTACACCTTC.

The gene calls are TRBV29-1 and TRBJ2-7; D uncertain. The V and J ends lost 5 bases and 0 bases respectively, with 11 bases between them. Germline CDR1 and CDR2: SQVTM and ANQGSEA. There are 13 residues in the CDR3. CDR3 sequence: CSVYSLSSYEQYF. CDR3 DNA sequence: TGCAGCGTTTATTCCCTAAGCTCCTACGAGCAGTACTTC.

The J gene is TRBJ1-2, the V gene TRBV15; 7 bases are shared with TRBD1. Trimming at V came to 2 bases and at J to 7 bases, leaving 4 bases not matched to a gene. The CDR3 extends over 13 amino acids. The V gene's germline CDR1 is LNHNV and CDR2 YYDKDF (reference sequence). CDR3 loop: CATSRLEGAGYTF. CDR3 DNA: TGTGCCACCAGCAGACTAGAGGGGGCTGGCTACACCTTC.

This clonotype has a single count. Mismatch with germline at one junction end may stem from a read error. The chain links TRBV5-6 to TRBJ1-2; no reliable D call. The CDR3 runs to 15 residues. The V gene's germline CDR1 is SGHDT and CDR2 YYEEEE. CDR3 DNA sequence: TGTGCCAGCAGCACGAGATTGGACTGGAACTATCGCTACACCTTC. Amino acid sequence: CASSTRLDWNYRYTF.

J is TRBJ2-7 and V is TRBV11-2, with TRBD1 matching 8 bases. The J segment lost 1 base and the V segment lost 6 bases, leaving 8 bases of the junction unmatched. The CDR3 contains 15 residues. The V gene's germline CDR1 is SGHAT and CDR2 FQNNGV. This CDR3 reads CASRYTGTGSYEQYF. CDR3 sequence (DNA): TGTGCCAGCAGATACACCGGGACAGGATCCTACGAGCAGTACTTC.

Ten or more counts support this clonotype. This chain joins TRBV29-1 and TRBJ1-1; D gene uncertain. Germline-derived CDR1 and CDR2 are SQVTM and ANQGSEA. V was clipped by 4 bases and J by 4 bases, with 7 bases between them. The CDR3 runs 11 residues. The CDR3: CSVGKFTEAFF. For the CDR3, the DNA is TGCAGCGTTGGAAAGTTCACTGAAGCTTTCTTT. Based on the CDR3 plus reference TRBV29-1 and TRBJ1-1, the full variable domain is SAVISQKPSRDICQRGTSLTIQCQVDSQVTMMFWYRQQPGQSLTLIATANQGSEATYESGFVIDKFPISRPNLTFSTLTVSNMSPEDSSIYLCSVGKFTEAFFGQGTRLTVV.

This clonotype was observed many times. The chain links TRBV24-1 to TRBJ2-7, with TRBD2 matching 7 bases. CDR1 and CDR2 (germline): KGHDR, SFDVKD. With V trimmed by 0 bases and J by 3 bases, 4 bases remained unmatched. The CDR3 contains 15 residues. The chain's CDR3 is CATSDLRRECYEQYF. In DNA, the CDR3 is TGTGCCACCAGTGATTTGCGGCGGGAGTGCTACGAGCAGTACTTC.

This clonotype was counted a few times. V gene TRBV7-9 combines with J gene TRBJ2-7, with D perhaps matching TRBD2 (6 bases). The CDR3 extends over 14 amino acids. Germline V CDR1 and CDR2: SEHNR, FQNEAQ (reference sequence). The ends were cut back, 6 bases at V and 5 bases at J, with 17 bases in the middle. CDR3 loop: CASRDTGVAHEQYF. In DNA, the CDR3 is TGTGCCAGCAGAGATACGGGGGTAGCCCACGAGCAGTACTTC.

CDR3 nucleotides: TGTGCCAGTACCATGGGGTCGGGCTATGGCTACACCTTC. Translated, it gives CASTMGSGYGYTF. The rearrangement uses TRBV19 and TRBJ1-2; no clear D gene. V was clipped by 7 bases and J by 4 bases, with 13 bases between them. This CDR3 is 13 amino acids long. Germline CDR1 LNHDA, CDR2 SQIVND (reference sequence). The complete variable domain, with remaining parts taken from reference TRBV19 and TRBJ1-2, reads DGGITQSPKYLFRKEGQNVTLSCEQNLNHDAMYWYRQDPGQGLRLIYYSQIVNDFQKGDIAEGYSVSREKKESFPLTVTSAQKNPTAFYLCASTMGSGYGYTFGSGTRLTVV.

This clonotype was picked up a small number of times. The V gene is TRBV9, the J gene TRBJ1-1, with D unclear. CDR1 and CDR2 from the germline V gene are SGDLS and YYNGEE. The CDR3 sequence is 13 residues long. Trimming removed 0 bases from V and 11 bases from J, with 14 bases in between. The CDR3, as DNA: TGTGCCAGCAGCGTAGGGGGTGGAGGCCGGGCTTTCTTT. Amino acid sequence: CASSVGGGGRAFF.

J is TRBJ2-2 and V is TRBV29-1, with 9 bases aligning to TRBD2. CDR3 length: 13 amino acids. Germline V gene lookup returns CDR1 SQVTM and CDR2 ANQGSEA. J lost 7 bases, V lost 4 bases, and 4 bases had no gene match. DNA for the CDR3: TGCAGCGTTGCCTCGCGGGAGGGCGGGGAGCTGTTTTTT. It is translated as CSVASREGGELFF.

This clonotype turned up a few times. The chain links TRBV12-5 to TRBJ1-1, with D hard to call. V dropped 3 bases and J dropped 5 bases, with 16 bases sitting between them. This CDR3 is built from 15 residues. Germline V CDR1 and CDR2: LGHNT, FRNRAP. DNA of the CDR3: TGTGCTAGTGGTTTACCCCGTGACGTGAGAACTGAAGCTTTCTTT. It specifies CASGLPRDVRTEAFF. Looking up the rest from reference TRBV12-5 and TRBJ1-1 gives the full variable domain: DARVTQTPRHKVTEMGQEVTMRCQPILGHNTVFWYRQTMMQGLELLAYFRNRAPLDDSGMPKDRFSAEMPDATLATLKIQPSEPRDSAVYFCASGLPRDVRTEAFFGQGTRLTVV.